The 19 T cell receptor beta chains below were found in one sample sequenced in a study of T cell responses to AZD1222 COVID-19 vaccine. The table came from immunoSEQ multiplex PCR; TCRdb's copy has only in-frame clones and leaves some out. The table lists over 60,000 clones, over 70% of them singletons. The sequences come from peripheral blood, collected 28 days after the second AZD1222 dose. The receptors come from an adult who received the AZD1222 COVID-19 vaccine.

The chain has TRBV10-3 and TRBJ1-4; possible D gene TRBD1, 5 bases. The CDR3 contains 13 residues. The V end was cut by 10 bases, the J end by 5 bases, with 14 bases between. Germline loops: CDR1 ENHRY, CDR2 SYGVKD. CDR3 nucleotide sequence: TGTGCCAGTACCGGGGCGGGAAATGAAAAACTGTTTTTT. It specifies CASTGAGNEKLFF.

The rearrangement uses TRBV19 and TRBJ1-1, with 7 bases matching TRBD1. Germline assignment: CDR1 LNHDA and CDR2 SQIVND (reference sequence). V was pared by 7 bases and J by 1 base, with 6 bases of the junction left unmatched. The CDR3 length is 14 residues. The CDR3 reads CASTPGQRNTEAFF. For the CDR3, the DNA is TGTGCCAGTACCCCGGGACAGCGGAACACTGAAGCTTTCTTT.

The table lists this clone with a count of one. The V gene is TRBV10-1, the J gene TRBJ1-2; D remains ambiguous. With 6 bases removed from V and 4 bases from J, the gap between germline ends came to 15 bases. The CDR3 is 14 residues long. The germline CDR1 and CDR2 sequences are WNHNN and SYGVQD (reference sequence). The CDR3 DNA is TGCGCCAGCAGCCCTAGTCCCGACGGCTATGGCTACACCTTC. As protein: CASSPSPDGYGYTF.

The V and J genes are TRBV27 and TRBJ1-5; no reliable D call. CDR3 size: 13 residues. CDR1 is MNHEY and CDR2 is SMNVEV in the germline V gene (reference sequence). Trimming left V 6 bases short and J 0 bases short, with 6 bases between. As DNA, the CDR3 is TGTGCCAGCAGCTTCTATAGCAATCAGCCCCAGCATTTT. This encodes CASSFYSNQPQHF.

V gene TRBV2 combines with J gene TRBJ1-1; D gene ambiguous. Trimming shortened V by 6 bases and J by 1 base, and 15 bases separated the two germline ends. Germline V lookup: CDR1 SNHLY, CDR2 FYNNEI. This CDR3 has 15 residues. DNA of the CDR3: TGTGCCAGCAGGGGGTGGCGGGTACGGAACACTGAAGCTTTCTTT. This translates into CASRGWRVRNTEAFF.

This CDR3 is CASSQDQGFMDGYTF. CDR3 nucleotide sequence: TGCGCCAGCAGCCAAGACCAGGGGTTCATGGATGGCTACACCTTC. The chain joins TRBV4-3 to TRBJ1-2; a possible D gene is TRBD1 (6 bases). Germline lookup yields CDR1 LGHNA and CDR2 YSLEER. V lost 0 bases, J lost 6 bases, and 14 bases lay in between. The CDR3 length is 15 residues.

The rearrangement uses TRBV3-1 (or the pseudogene TRBV3-2) and TRBJ1-6; D is unclear. The V gene lost 1 base and the J gene lost 7 bases, with 11 bases spanning the gap. The CDR3 is 15 residues long. Germline V gives CDR1 LGHDT, CDR2 YNNKEL (reference sequence). The CDR3 coding sequence is TGTGCCAGCAGCCAAGGTACAGTATTGAATTCACCCCTCCACTTT. Protein product: CASSQGTVLNSPLHF.

This chain joins TRBV9 and TRBJ1-2; D uncertain. The CDR3 has 19 amino acids. Trimming stripped 0 bases from V and 4 bases from J, with 25 bases between. From germline, CDR1 is SGDLS and CDR2 YYNGEE. The DNA of the CDR3 is TGTGCCAGCAGCGTAGACCCTCACGAGACGGACCTTGTCCCCTATGGCTACACCTTC. This codes for CASSVDPHETDLVPYGYTF.

The rearrangement links TRBV11-3 to TRBJ1-6, with TRBD1 identical over 7 bases. Germline trimming cut 5 bases from V and 4 bases from J; bases unmatched to any gene: 5. CDR3 length: 15 residues. Germline V lookup: CDR1 SGHNT, CDR2 YENEEA. The CDR3 bases are TGTGCCAGCAGCCGCGGGGGACAGTATAATTCACCCCTCCACTTT. This sequence encodes CASSRGGQYNSPLHF. Full variable domain (remainder filled in from reference TRBV11-3 and TRBJ1-6): EAGVVQSPRYKIIEKKQPVAFWCNPISGHNTLYWYLQNLGQGPELLIRYENEEAVDDSQLPKDRFSAERLKGVDSTLKIQPAELGDSAVYLCASSRGGQYNSPLHFGNGTRLTVT.

The chain combines TRBV19 with TRBJ1-1, with 9 bases matching TRBD1. Germline V gene sequence: CDR1 LNHDA, CDR2 SQIVND (reference sequence). J lost 7 bases, V lost 7 bases, and 4 bases had no gene match. The length of the CDR3 is 12 residues. CDR3 region: CASTRTGDEAFF. Written as DNA, the CDR3 is TGTGCCAGTACCAGGACAGGGGATGAAGCTTTCTTT.

This clone was counted once. The chain links TRBV7-6 to TRBJ2-2; 9 nucleotides match TRBD1. This CDR3 comprises 15 residues. Germline CDR1 is SGHVS and CDR2 is FNYEAQ. Trimming took 5 bases from V and 6 from J; bases not matched to a gene: 7. The CDR3 sequence is CASSGRTGAPGELFF. DNA of the CDR3: TGTGCCAGCAGCGGACGGACAGGGGCGCCCGGGGAGCTGTTTTTT. Full variable domain (outside the CDR3, taken from reference TRBV7-6 and TRBJ2-2): GAGVSQSPRYKVTKRGQDVALRCDPISGHVSLYWYRQALGQGPEFLTYFNYEAQQDKSGLPNDRFSAERPEGSISTLTIQRTEQRDSAMYRCASSGRTGAPGELFFGEGSRLTVL.

This CDR3 is CASSYGTLYEQYF. The CDR3 bases are TGTGCCAGCAGCTACGGGACACTATACGAGCAGTACTTC. The rearrangement links TRBV5-8 to TRBJ2-7; the D gene is possibly TRBD1 (6 bases). This CDR3 spans 13 amino acids. Germline CDR1 is SGHTS and CDR2 is YDEGEE. Trimming left V 3 bases short and J 4 bases short, with 11 bases between.

The genes are TRBV3-1 (or the pseudogene TRBV3-2) and TRBJ1-2, with D tentatively TRBD1 (5 bases). Germline CDR1 is LGHDT and CDR2 is YNNKEL (reference sequence). The CDR3 consists of 11 residues. Trimming took off 6 bases at V and 8 bases at J, with 10 bases between the two ends. The CDR3 region has the DNA TGTGCCAGCAGTGGGGGATGGGGCTACACCTTC. This sequence encodes CASSGGWGYTF.

This clone was recorded once. Other DNA sequences in this sample translate to the same CDR3. V usage is TRBV7-2 and J usage is TRBJ2-7, with TRBD2 as a possible D gene (5 bases). The germline CDR1 and CDR2 sequences are SGHTA and FQGNSA. Between the trimmed V and J ends, which lost 5 bases and 0 bases, there was a span of 5 bases. This CDR3 is 12 amino acids long. The DNA for the CDR3 is TGTGCCAGCAGCCGGGGCTCCTACGAGCAGTACTTC. Protein sequence: CASSRGSYEQYF. Full variable domain (rest looked up from reference TRBV7-2 and TRBJ2-7): GAGVSQSPSNKVTEKGKDVELRCDPISGHTALYWYRQSLGQGLEFLIYFQGNSAPDKSGLPSDRFSAERTGGSVSTLTIQRTQQEDSAVYLCASSRGSYEQYFGPGTRLTVT.

The CDR3: CANFSGGPGDYNEQFF. The CDR3 DNA reads as TGTGCCAACTTTAGCGGGGGGCCAGGGGACTACAATGAGCAGTTCTTC. The V call is TRBV6-7, the J call TRBJ2-1; 10 bases fit TRBD2. TRBV6-7 is an ORF, with its function uncertain. The CDR3 spans 16 residues. V lost 10 bases and J lost 3; bases outside the gene matches: 12.

The V and J genes are TRBV3-1 (or the pseudogene TRBV3-2) and TRBJ1-2; D gene uncertain. V was pared by 0 bases and J by 1 base, with 3 bases between. Germline V gene lookup returns CDR1 LGHDT and CDR2 YNNKEL (reference sequence). The CDR3 runs to 13 residues. In DNA form, the CDR3 reads TGTGCCAGCAGCCAAGAAAGTAACTATGGCTACACCTTC. It codes for CASSQESNYGYTF.

This clone occurred once. This rearrangement joins TRBV5-1 to TRBJ1-1; D perhaps matches TRBD1 (5 bases). This CDR3 is built from 16 residues. Germline CDR1 reads SGHRS; CDR2 reads YFSETQ. With 4 bases removed from V and 6 bases from J, the gap between germline ends came to 22 bases. Here the CDR3 reads CASSDRGMGLGAEAFF. The CDR3 DNA reads as TGCGCCAGCAGCGACAGAGGAATGGGCCTTGGAGCTGAAGCTTTCTTT.

The chain combines TRBV1 with TRBJ2-7; no check of the table's D call, TRBD2, against the DNA was made. TRBV1 is labeled a pseudogene. The CDR3 contains 17 residues. In DNA form, the CDR3 reads TGCACCAGCAGCCAAGATCTTTCTAGCGGGACCGACTACGAGCAGTACTTC. This translates into CTSSQDLSSGTDYEQYF.

The chain joins TRBV18 to TRBJ2-7; D is uncertain. Trimming took 2 bases from V and 0 from J, leaving 8 bases between them. This CDR3 is built from 14 residues. In germline, CDR1 is KGHSH, CDR2 LQKENI. CDR3 bases: TGTGCCAGCTCACCATCACGGAGCTCCTACGAGCAGTACTTC. It yields the protein CASSPSRSSYEQYF.